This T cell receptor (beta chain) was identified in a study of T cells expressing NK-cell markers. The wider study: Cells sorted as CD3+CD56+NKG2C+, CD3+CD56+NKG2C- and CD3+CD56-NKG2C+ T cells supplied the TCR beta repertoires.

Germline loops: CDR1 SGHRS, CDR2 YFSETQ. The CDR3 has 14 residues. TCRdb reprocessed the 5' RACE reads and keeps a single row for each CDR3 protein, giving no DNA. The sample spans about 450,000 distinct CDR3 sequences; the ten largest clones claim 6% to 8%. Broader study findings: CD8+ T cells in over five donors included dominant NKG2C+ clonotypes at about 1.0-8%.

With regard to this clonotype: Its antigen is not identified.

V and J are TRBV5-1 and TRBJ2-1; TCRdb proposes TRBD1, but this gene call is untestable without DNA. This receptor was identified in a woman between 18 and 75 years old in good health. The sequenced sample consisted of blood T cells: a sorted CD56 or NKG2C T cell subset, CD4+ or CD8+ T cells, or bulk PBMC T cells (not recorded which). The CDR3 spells CASSPNPGGIEQFF.